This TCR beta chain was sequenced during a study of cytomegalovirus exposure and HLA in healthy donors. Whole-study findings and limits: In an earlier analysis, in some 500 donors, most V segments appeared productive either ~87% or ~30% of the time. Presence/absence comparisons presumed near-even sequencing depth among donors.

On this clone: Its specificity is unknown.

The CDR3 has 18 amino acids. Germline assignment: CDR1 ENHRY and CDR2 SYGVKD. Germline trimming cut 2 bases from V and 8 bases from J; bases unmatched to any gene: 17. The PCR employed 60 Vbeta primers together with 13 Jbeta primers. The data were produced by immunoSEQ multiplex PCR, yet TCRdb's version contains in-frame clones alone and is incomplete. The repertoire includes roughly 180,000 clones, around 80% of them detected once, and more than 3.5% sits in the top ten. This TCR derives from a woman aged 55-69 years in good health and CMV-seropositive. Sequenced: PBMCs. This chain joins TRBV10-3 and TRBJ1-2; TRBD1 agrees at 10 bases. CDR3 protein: CAISETLDPLTGGNGYTF. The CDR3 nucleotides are TGTGCCATCAGTGAGACCCTCGATCCGTTGACAGGGGGCAACGGCTACACCTTC.